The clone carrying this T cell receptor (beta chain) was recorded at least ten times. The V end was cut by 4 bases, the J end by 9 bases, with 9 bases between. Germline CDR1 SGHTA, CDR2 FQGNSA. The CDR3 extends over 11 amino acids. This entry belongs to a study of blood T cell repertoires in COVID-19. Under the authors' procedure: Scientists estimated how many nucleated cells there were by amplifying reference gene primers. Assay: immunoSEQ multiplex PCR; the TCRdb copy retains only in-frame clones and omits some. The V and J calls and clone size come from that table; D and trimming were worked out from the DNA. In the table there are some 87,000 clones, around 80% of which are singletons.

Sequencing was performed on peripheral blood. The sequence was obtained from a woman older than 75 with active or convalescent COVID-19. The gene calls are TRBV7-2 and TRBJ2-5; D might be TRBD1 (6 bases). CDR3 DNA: TGTGCCAGCAGCTCCAGGGGAGCCCAGTACTTC. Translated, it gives CASSSRGAQYF.